Sequencing of this T cell receptor beta chain was carried out in a study of T cell repertoires in cytomegalovirus infection. TCRdb reanalysed the reads using MiXCR and keeps one entry per CDR3 protein. The data show approximately 200,000 distinct CDR3 sequences, roughly 27% seen once. The sample was PBMCs. The source of this sequence is a human donor in good health (CMV status not recorded). Some clones in this sample may be carry-over from other donors' samples.

The CDR3 here is CASSLNNKWDEQYF. For the CDR3, the DNA is TGTGCCAGCAGTTTAAATAACAAATGGGACGAGCAGTACTTC. V and J are TRBV27 and TRBJ2-7; D not resolved. Looked up from germline, CDR1 is MNHEY and CDR2 is SMNVEV (reference sequence). Trimming removed 2 bases at V and 5 bases at J, with 13 bases between. The CDR3 sequence is 14 residues long.